One sample yielded the 22 T cell receptor beta chains listed below, sequenced in a study of Tregs in tolerant kidney transplant recipients. Clones were sequenced by immunoSEQ multiplex PCR, and TCRdb holds only the in-frame ones, with some missing. The data hold around 61,000 clones, with around 80% observed a single time. The sequenced sample consisted of CD4+ T cells from blood. The receptors come from a human donor in good health.

This clone was counted between two and nine times. This chain joins TRBV5-6 and TRBJ1-3; no clear D gene. This CDR3 has 15 residues. Germline lookup yields CDR1 SGHDT and CDR2 YYEEEE. The V end was cut by 2 bases, the J end by 2 bases, with 11 bases between. The CDR3 nucleotides are TGTGCCAGCAGCTTCCCATTGGGTACTGGAAACACCATATATTTT. It codes for CASSFPLGTGNTIYF.

This chain links TRBV7-7 with TRBJ1-2; 7 bases map to TRBD1. CDR3 length: 18 amino acids. CDR1 and CDR2 (germline): SSHAT, FNYEAQ (reference sequence). V shed 0 bases and J 0 bases; nucleotides not matched to a gene: 10. The CDR3 nucleotides read TGTGCCAGCAGCTTAGCGCTTAGGGGGCGCCCCACTAACTATGGCTACACCTTC. This codes for CASSLALRGRPTNYGYTF.

The V call is TRBV7-9, the J call TRBJ2-2, with 7 positions matching TRBD1. V dropped 5 bases and J dropped 6; count of bases not matched to a gene: 9. Germline CDR1 is SEHNR and CDR2 is FQNEAQ (reference sequence). The CDR3 totals 15 residues. Here the CDR3 reads CASSLEGARAGELFF. The CDR3 DNA reads TGTGCCAGCAGCCTTGAGGGGGCGCGCGCCGGGGAGCTGTTTTTT.

The genes are TRBV25-1 and TRBJ2-1; the match to TRBD2 covers 9 bases. This CDR3 is built from 15 residues. Germline V gene sequence: CDR1 MGHDK, CDR2 SYGVNS. V lost 0 bases to trimming and J lost 7 bases; unmatched junction nucleotides: 4. In DNA form, the CDR3 reads TGTGCCAGCAGTGAATATCTAGCGGGATTTAATGAGCAGTTCTTC. This encodes CASSEYLAGFNEQFF.

This chain joins TRBV7-3 and TRBJ2-5; D ambiguous. V lost 2 bases and J 5 bases, leaving 15 bases between the germline ends. CDR3 size: 15 residues. The germline CDR1 and CDR2 sequences are SGHTA and FQGTGA. The chain's CDR3 is CASSLRASSLETQYF. The CDR3 DNA follows: TGTGCCAGCAGCTTACGGGCGTCGAGTCTGGAGACCCAGTACTTC. Looking up the rest from reference TRBV7-3 and TRBJ2-5 gives the full variable domain: GAGVSQTPSNKVTEKGKYVELRCDPISGHTALYWYRQSLGQGPEFLIYFQGTGAADDSGLPNDRFFAVRPEGSVSTLKIQRTERGDSAVYLCASSLRASSLETQYFGPGTRLLVL.

This clone was seen only once. The rearrangement joins TRBV28 to TRBJ2-4; the match to TRBD1 covers 7 bases. Germline loops: CDR1 MDHEN, CDR2 SYDVKM. This CDR3 has 12 amino acids. V lost 7 bases to trimming and J lost 7 bases; unmatched junction nucleotides: 4. The CDR3 reads CASIPQGNIQYF. CDR3 DNA sequence: TGTGCCAGCATTCCACAGGGGAACATTCAGTACTTC.

V and J are TRBV30 and TRBJ1-2; 7 bases fit TRBD1. The CDR3 extends over 13 amino acids. Looked up from germline, CDR1 is GTSNPN and CDR2 is SVGIG (reference sequence). After removal of 5 bases from V and 4 bases from J, the junction contained 7 bases not matched to a gene. In DNA, the CDR3 is TGTGCCTGGCGACAGGGACTCTCCTATGGCTACACCTTC. Its protein product is CAWRQGLSYGYTF.

CDR3 amino acids: CASSRDSSSYNEQFF. CDR3 bases: TGCGCCAGCAGCCGGGACTCAAGCTCCTACAATGAGCAGTTCTTC. The chain uses TRBV5-1 and TRBJ2-1; tentatively, D is TRBD2 (6 bases). The CDR3 is 15 amino acids. Germline CDR1 is SGHRS and CDR2 is YFSETQ. The ends were cut back, 4 bases at V and 0 bases at J, with 11 bases in the middle.

The rearrangement uses TRBV6-5 and TRBJ2-5; 7 bases are shared with TRBD1. CDR1 and CDR2 from the germline V gene are MNHEY and SVGAGI. The CDR3 covers 12 residues. V trimming: 6 bases; J trimming: 5 bases; junction bases outside the gene matches: 3. The DNA for the CDR3 is TGTGCCAGCAGGACAGGGCTGGAGACCCAGTACTTC. Residues: CASRTGLETQYF.

This chain links TRBV10-3 with TRBJ1-1; no clear D. This CDR3 has 14 amino acids. The V gene's germline CDR1 is ENHRY and CDR2 SYGVKD. Deletions cut 4 bases from V and 12 bases from J, with 21 bases between. CDR3 nucleotide sequence: TGTGCCATCAGTGCAAACCTAGAGCGGGTAGGGACTTTCTTT. Amino acids: CAISANLERVGTFF.

The J gene is TRBJ2-3, the V gene TRBV4-3; 9 bases align to TRBD2. The V segment lost 0 bases and the J segment 4 bases; nucleotides outside the gene matches: 8. The CDR3 has 17 residues. The germline gives CDR1 LGHNA, CDR2 YSLEER. As DNA, the CDR3 is TGCGCCAGCAGCCAAGATCCCAGCGGGGGGCCCGCAGATACGCAGTATTTT. Protein sequence: CASSQDPSGGPADTQYF.

The V call is TRBV11-2, the J call TRBJ2-3; D unclear. From germline, CDR1 is SGHAT and CDR2 FQNNGV. V was pared by 0 bases and J by 1 base, with 11 bases between. CDR3 length: 16 residues. As DNA, the CDR3 is TGTGCCAGCAGCTTAGAACCGCCGAAGGGCACAGATACGCAGTATTTT. As protein: CASSLEPPKGTDTQYF.

The chain links TRBV6-5 to TRBJ1-2; D possibly corresponds to TRBD1 (5 bases). Germline V gene data show CDR1 as MNHEY and CDR2 as SVGAGI. The V end was cut by 2 bases, the J end by 2 bases, with 9 bases between. The length of the CDR3 is 14 residues. The CDR3 loop reads CASSYRGGNYGYTF. For the CDR3, the DNA is TGTGCCAGCAGTTACCGGGGGGGGAACTATGGCTACACCTTC.

The V gene is TRBV5-1, the J gene TRBJ2-2; TRBD2 agrees at 9 bases. CDR1 is SGHRS, CDR2 YFSETQ, per germline. Unmatched junction bases numbered 7, after V lost 0 bases and J lost 4 bases. The length of the CDR3 is 17 residues. The CDR3 DNA reads as TGCGCCAGCAGCTTGGATTTAGCGGGGGCGGGCACCGGGGAGCTGTTTTTT. It translates to CASSLDLAGAGTGELFF. The full variable domain, completed using reference TRBV5-1 and TRBJ2-2, is KAGVTQTPRYLIKTRGQQVTLSCSPISGHRSVSWYQQTPGQGLQFLFEYFSETQRNKGNFPGRFSGRQFSNSRSEMNVSTLELGDSALYLCASSLDLAGAGTGELFFGEGSRLTVL.

In this sample, this clone turned up once. The gene calls are TRBV6-6 and TRBJ2-5, with D hard to call. CDR3 length equals 11 residues. CDR1 and CDR2 (germline): MNHNY, SVGAGI (reference sequence). Trimming shortened V by 5 bases and J by 3 bases, and 4 bases separated the two germline ends. The CDR3 region has the DNA TGTGCCAGCAGTCGTAAAGAGACCCAGTACTTC. Its protein product is CASSRKETQYF.

The CDR3 here is CASSREGSTEAFF. For the CDR3, the DNA is TGTGCCAGCAGTCGTGAAGGATCAACTGAAGCTTTCTTT. The rearrangement uses TRBV6-5 and TRBJ1-1; D remains unclear. This CDR3 has 13 amino acids. The ends were cut back, 5 bases at V and 5 bases at J, with 12 bases in the middle. Germline V gives CDR1 MNHEY, CDR2 SVGAGI.

The V gene is TRBV19, the J gene TRBJ2-2, with D possibly matching TRBD1 (6 bases). The CDR3 runs to 17 residues. Trimming shortened V by 5 bases and J by 0 bases, and 16 bases separated the two germline ends. Germline CDR1 reads LNHDA; CDR2 reads SQIVND (reference sequence). In DNA form, the CDR3 reads TGTGCCAGTAGTCCAATAGGACAGAGGCCGAACACCGGGGAGCTGTTTTTT. It yields the protein CASSPIGQRPNTGELFF.

The chain uses TRBV30 and TRBJ2-3; 9 nucleotides line up with TRBD2. Germline loops: CDR1 GTSNPN, CDR2 SVGIG (reference sequence). CDR3 length: 15 amino acids. Trimming removed 2 bases from V and 5 bases from J; junction bases left unmatched: 8. CDR3 coding DNA: TGTGCCTGGAGTCCTGCGGCGGGGGGGGTAGATACGCAGTATTTT. Encoded protein: CAWSPAAGGVDTQYF.

The CDR3 DNA is TGTGCCAGTTCTAGGGACAGGGGATGGGGGAACACTGAAGCTTTCTTT. Its protein is CASSRDRGWGNTEAFF. The chain is built from TRBV2 and TRBJ1-1, with 10 bases fitting TRBD1. V was pared by 9 bases and J by 1 base, with 11 bases of the junction left unmatched. Germline CDR1 is SNHLY and CDR2 is FYNNEI. This CDR3 is built from 16 residues.

The chain recombines TRBV14 with TRBJ2-7; weak D call: TRBD1 (5 bases). Trimming cost V 4 bases and J 3 bases, with 10 bases left between them. CDR3 length: 13 amino acids. CDR1 SGHDN and CDR2 FVKESK come from the germline V gene. DNA of the CDR3: TGTGCCAGCAGCCCGTGGGGCAGCTACGAGCAGTACTTC. Translation: CASSPWGSYEQYF.

This clone was seen a few times. This chain links TRBV6-5 with TRBJ1-2; 7 bases fit TRBD1. Germline CDR1 MNHEY, CDR2 SVGAGI. The length of the CDR3 is 13 residues. Unmatched junction bases numbered 6, after V lost 10 bases and J lost 1 base. This CDR3 reads CATYRGSNYGYTF. As DNA, the CDR3 is TGTGCCACCTACAGGGGCAGTAACTATGGCTACACCTTC.

The chain has TRBV27 and TRBJ1-6; D is unclear. Germline lookup yields CDR1 MNHEY and CDR2 SMNVEV (reference sequence). This CDR3 contains 18 residues. V was cut by 4 bases and J by 0 bases, with 16 bases left in between. As DNA, the CDR3 is TGTGCCAGCAGTTCGGGTACGGGCGGGAGCTCCTATAATTCACCCCTCCACTTT. It encodes CASSSGTGGSSYNSPLHF.